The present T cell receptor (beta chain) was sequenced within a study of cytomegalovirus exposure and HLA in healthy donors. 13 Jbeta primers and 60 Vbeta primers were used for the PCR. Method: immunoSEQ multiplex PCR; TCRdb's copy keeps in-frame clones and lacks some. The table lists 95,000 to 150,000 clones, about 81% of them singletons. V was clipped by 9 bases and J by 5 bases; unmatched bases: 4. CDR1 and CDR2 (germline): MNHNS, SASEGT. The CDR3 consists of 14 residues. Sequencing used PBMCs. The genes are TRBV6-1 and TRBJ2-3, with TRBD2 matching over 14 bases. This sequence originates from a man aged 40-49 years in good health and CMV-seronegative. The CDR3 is CASRLAGGLDTQYF. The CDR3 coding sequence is TGTGCCAGTAGACTAGCGGGGGGGCTAGATACGCAGTATTTT.